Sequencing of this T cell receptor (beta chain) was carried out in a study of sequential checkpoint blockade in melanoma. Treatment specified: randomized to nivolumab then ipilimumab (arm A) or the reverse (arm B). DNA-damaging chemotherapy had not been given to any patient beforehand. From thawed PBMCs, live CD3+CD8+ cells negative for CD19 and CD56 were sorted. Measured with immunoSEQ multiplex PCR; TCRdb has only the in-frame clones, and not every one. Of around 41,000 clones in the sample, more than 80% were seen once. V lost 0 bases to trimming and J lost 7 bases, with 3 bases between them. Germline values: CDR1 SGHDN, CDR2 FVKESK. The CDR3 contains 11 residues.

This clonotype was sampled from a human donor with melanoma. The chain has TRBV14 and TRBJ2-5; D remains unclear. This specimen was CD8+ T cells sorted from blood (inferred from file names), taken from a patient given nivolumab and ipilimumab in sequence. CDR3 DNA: TGTGCCAGCAGCCAAGACTGGACCCAGTACTTC. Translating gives CASSQDWTQYF.